This T cell receptor (beta chain) was retrieved from a study of T cell clonotyping in hematopoietic cell transplantation. The study, taken as a whole, reports: Without cell sorting, CD4 versus CD8 contributions remain unresolved. Pathologically expanded recipient clonotypes increased progressively from day 30 to day 180 as diversity fell. Few recipient clonotypes overlapped donors; over 95% were de novo at given depth.

Data came from immunoSEQ multiplex PCR; TCRdb stores just in-frame clones and leaves some out. The repertoire includes tens of thousands of clones, about 95% of them detected once, and more than 0.7% sits in the top ten. Trimming cost V 7 bases and J 6 bases; bases outside gene matches: 13. Looked up from germline, CDR1 is SGHTA and CDR2 is FQGNSA. This CDR3 comprises 16 residues. As concerns this clone: Antigen unknown.

The sample comprised peripheral blood mononuclear cells. The TCR was taken from a woman in her forties or fifties in good health. Some clones in this sample may be carry-over from other donors' samples. J is TRBJ2-3 and V is TRBV7-2, with 10 bases fitting TRBD2. DNA for the CDR3: TGTGCCAGCACCTCTTTTAATAGCGGGGGGAGGGATACGCAGTATTTT. Translating it yields CASTSFNSGGRDTQYF.